These T cell receptor beta chains were read from a single sample in a study of T cell repertoires in cytomegalovirus infection. One entry per CDR3 protein results from TCRdb running MiXCR on the reads. The table records more than 250,000 distinct CDR3 sequences, 20% to 30% of them present only once. These receptors have no known antigen. Sequencing used cultured PBMCs, obtained from culture after CMV antigen stimulation. All receptors come from a human donor in good health (CMV status not recorded). Some clones in this sample may be carry-over from other donors' samples. The CDR3 runs from the conserved cysteine through the conserved F or W. Each record gives: clone size, J gene, D gene, V gene, CDR3 DNA, CDR3 protein. A D gene is named only where the DNA matches it firmly. Only some rows state a clone size, as once, few, many or a class for expanded clones.

clone size: many; J gene: TRBJ2-2; D gene: TRBD2; V gene: TRBV11-2; CDR3 DNA: TGTGCCAGCAGCTTAATCTTGCTAGCGGGGACCGGGGAGCTGTTTTTT; CDR3 protein: CASSLILLAGTGELFF
clone size: -; J gene: TRBJ1-6; D gene: -; V gene: TRBV20-1; CDR3 DNA: TGCAGTGCTCGACAACAGGGAATGGCCCTCCACTTT; CDR3 protein: CSARQQGMALHF
clone size: -; J gene: TRBJ1-2; D gene: -; V gene: TRBV7-3; CDR3 DNA: TGTGCCAGCAGCTTGTATCGGGCGGAGAACTATGGCTACACCTTC; CDR3 protein: CASSLYRAENYGYTF
clone size: -; J gene: TRBJ2-5; D gene: -; V gene: TRBV28; CDR3 DNA: TGTGCCAGCAGTTTTCTAGCAGGGGAAGAGACCCAGTACTTC; CDR3 protein: CASSFLAGEETQYF
clone size: many; J gene: TRBJ1-2; D gene: -; V gene: TRBV7-2; CDR3 DNA: TGTGCCAGCAGCCCCCGGTCGCATGGCTACACCTTC; CDR3 protein: CASSPRSHGYTF
clone size: many; J gene: TRBJ1-2; D gene: -; V gene: TRBV7-2; CDR3 DNA: TGTGCCAGCAGCGAGGGGGGGCGCTGGTTGAGTAGTGGCTACACCTTC; CDR3 protein: CASSEGGRWLSSGYTF
clone size: many; J gene: TRBJ2-3; D gene: -; V gene: TRBV7-2; CDR3 DNA: TGTGCCAGCAGCTTAGGTACAGGGCCCTTTAGCACAGATACGCAGTATTTT; CDR3 protein: CASSLGTGPFSTDTQYF
clone size: -; J gene: TRBJ1-1; D gene: -; V gene: TRBV12-3/TRBV12-4; CDR3 DNA: TGTGCCAGCAGTTTTGGAGGCGGCAAAGCTTTCTTT; CDR3 protein: CASSFGGGKAFF
clone size: few; J gene: TRBJ2-1; D gene: TRBD2; V gene: TRBV7-3; CDR3 DNA: TGTGCCAGCAGCTCACAACTAGCGGGGGAAAACAATGAGCAGTTCTTC; CDR3 protein: CASSSQLAGENNEQFF
clone size: -; J gene: TRBJ1-2; D gene: -; V gene: TRBV10-3; CDR3 DNA: TGTGCCATCAGTGGGGGGTTGCGAGACTTGTTGGGCTACACCTTC; CDR3 protein: CAISGGLRDLLGYTF
clone size: many; J gene: TRBJ1-1; D gene: -; V gene: TRBV6-1; CDR3 DNA: TGTGCCAGCAGGGCATTCGGTGGGGGCACTGAAGCTTTCTTT; CDR3 protein: CASRAFGGGTEAFF
clone size: many; J gene: TRBJ2-2; D gene: -; V gene: TRBV12-3/TRBV12-4; CDR3 DNA: TGTGCCAGCAGACGACTGGGCACCGGGGAGCTGTTTTTT; CDR3 protein: CASRRLGTGELFF
clone size: -; J gene: TRBJ2-3; D gene: -; V gene: TRBV5-1; CDR3 DNA: TGCGCCAGCAGCTTGGCAGGGGAGAGTAGAGATACGCAGTATTTT; CDR3 protein: CASSLAGESRDTQYF
clone size: -; J gene: TRBJ1-4; D gene: TRBD1; V gene: TRBV4-1; CDR3 DNA: TGCGCCAGCAGCCACCCCGAAGGGGACAGTGAAAAACTGTTTTTT; CDR3 protein: CASSHPEGDSEKLFF
clone size: few; J gene: TRBJ2-1; D gene: -; V gene: TRBV6-1; CDR3 DNA: TGTGCCAGCAGTTACACTCCGATACGATACAATGAGCAGTTCTTC; CDR3 protein: CASSYTPIRYNEQFF
clone size: few; J gene: TRBJ2-2; D gene: -; V gene: TRBV6-8; CDR3 DNA: TGTGCCAGCAGTTACTTCGCTGGGAGAGACACCGGGGAGCTGTTTTTT; CDR3 protein: CASSYFAGRDTGELFF
clone size: -; J gene: TRBJ2-1; D gene: TRBD2; V gene: TRBV6-2/TRBV6-3; CDR3 DNA: TGTGCCAGCAGTTACCCCAGGTCCTTATCGCGGGAGGGGAAATACAATGAGCAGTTCTTC; CDR3 protein: CASSYPRSLSREGKYNEQFF
clone size: -; J gene: TRBJ2-7; D gene: TRBD1; V gene: TRBV28; CDR3 DNA: TGTGCCAGCAGGTCAGGGGGCGCGGAAGAGCAGTACTTC; CDR3 protein: CASRSGGAEEQYF
clone size: -; J gene: TRBJ1-1; D gene: -; V gene: TRBV18; CDR3 DNA: TGTGCCAGCTCGATTGACTCGAACACTGAAGCTTTCTTT; CDR3 protein: CASSIDSNTEAFF
clone size: many; J gene: TRBJ1-3; D gene: -; V gene: TRBV24-1; CDR3 DNA: TGTGCCACCAGTGATTTCAACCCGAGCTCTGGAAACACCATATATTTT; CDR3 protein: CATSDFNPSSGNTIYF
clone size: -; J gene: TRBJ1-6; D gene: -; V gene: TRBV12-3/TRBV12-4; CDR3 DNA: TGTGCCAGCAGTTTAAGGGTATTCGATTCACCCCTCCACTTT; CDR3 protein: CASSLRVFDSPLHF
clone size: -; J gene: TRBJ2-6; D gene: TRBD2; V gene: TRBV5-1; CDR3 DNA: TGCGCCAGCAGCTTGACGAGTCTAGCGGGGTCCTCCTCTGGGGCCAACGTCCTGACTTTC; CDR3 protein: CASSLTSLAGSSSGANVLTF
clone size: few; J gene: TRBJ2-3; D gene: -; V gene: TRBV10-3; CDR3 DNA: TGTGCCATCAGTGGGGCTAGCAACACTTTAGATACGCAGTATTTT; CDR3 protein: CAISGASNTLDTQYF
clone size: -; J gene: TRBJ2-3; D gene: -; V gene: TRBV5-8; CDR3 DNA: TGTGCCAGCAGCATGCGGGGCACAGATACGCAGTATTTT; CDR3 protein: CASSMRGTDTQYF
clone size: many; J gene: TRBJ2-1; D gene: -; V gene: TRBV7-2; CDR3 DNA: TGTGCCAGCAGCTTGTGGGCGTCTGAAAATGAGCAGTTCTTC; CDR3 protein: CASSLWASENEQFF
clone size: -; J gene: TRBJ2-2; D gene: TRBD2; V gene: TRBV6-1; CDR3 DNA: TGTGCCAGCAGTGAAGCTTCTAGCGGGAGTGCGAGCACCGGGGAGCTGTTTTTT; CDR3 protein: CASSEASSGSASTGELFF